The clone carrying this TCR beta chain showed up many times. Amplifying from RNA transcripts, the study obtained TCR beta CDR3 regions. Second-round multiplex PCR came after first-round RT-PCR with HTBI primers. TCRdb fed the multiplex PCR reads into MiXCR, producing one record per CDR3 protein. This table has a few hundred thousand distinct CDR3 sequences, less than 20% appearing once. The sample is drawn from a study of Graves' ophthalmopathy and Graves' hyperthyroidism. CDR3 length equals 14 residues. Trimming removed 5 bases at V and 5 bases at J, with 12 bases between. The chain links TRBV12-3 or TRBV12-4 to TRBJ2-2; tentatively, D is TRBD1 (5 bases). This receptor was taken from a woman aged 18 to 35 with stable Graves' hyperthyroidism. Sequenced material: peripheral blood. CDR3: CASSPPPGTGELFF. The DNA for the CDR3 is TGTGCCAGCAGTCCTCCTCCAGGGACCGGGGAGCTGTTTTTT.